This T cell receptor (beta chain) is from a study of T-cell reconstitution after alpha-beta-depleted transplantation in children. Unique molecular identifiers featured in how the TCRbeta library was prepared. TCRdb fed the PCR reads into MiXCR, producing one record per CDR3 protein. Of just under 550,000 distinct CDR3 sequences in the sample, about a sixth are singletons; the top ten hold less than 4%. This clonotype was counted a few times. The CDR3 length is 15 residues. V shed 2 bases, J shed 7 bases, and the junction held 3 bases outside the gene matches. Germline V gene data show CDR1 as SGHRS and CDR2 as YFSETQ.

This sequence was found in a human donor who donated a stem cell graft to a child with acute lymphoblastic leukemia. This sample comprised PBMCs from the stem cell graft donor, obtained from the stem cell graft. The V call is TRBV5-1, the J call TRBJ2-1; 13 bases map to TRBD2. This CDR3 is CASSFGTSGTNEQFF. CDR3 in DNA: TGCGCCAGCAGCTTCGGGACTAGCGGGACTAATGAGCAGTTCTTC.